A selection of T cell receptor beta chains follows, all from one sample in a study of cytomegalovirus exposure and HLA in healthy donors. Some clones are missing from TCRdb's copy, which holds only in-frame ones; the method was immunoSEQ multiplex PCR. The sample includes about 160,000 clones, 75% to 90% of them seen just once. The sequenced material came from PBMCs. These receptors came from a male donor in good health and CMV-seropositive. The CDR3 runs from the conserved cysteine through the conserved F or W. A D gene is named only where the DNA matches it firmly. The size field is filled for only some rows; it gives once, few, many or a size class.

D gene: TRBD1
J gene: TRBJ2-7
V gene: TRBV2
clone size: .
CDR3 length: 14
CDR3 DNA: TGTGCCAGCCAGGGACAGGCCTTTTCCTACGAGCAGTACTTC
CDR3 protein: CASQGQAFSYEQYF

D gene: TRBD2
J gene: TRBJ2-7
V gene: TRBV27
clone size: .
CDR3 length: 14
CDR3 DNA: TGTGCCAGCAGCCCTTCTAGCGGGAACTACGAGCAGTACTTC
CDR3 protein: CASSPSSGNYEQYF

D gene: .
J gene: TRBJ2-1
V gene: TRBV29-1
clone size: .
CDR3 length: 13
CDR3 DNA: TGCAGCGTTAGGGACTGGCGAAAGGATGAGCAGTTCTTC
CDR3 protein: CSVRDWRKDEQFF

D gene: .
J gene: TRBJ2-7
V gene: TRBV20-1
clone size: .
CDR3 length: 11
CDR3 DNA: TGCAGTGCTAGTTTGAGGGACGAGCAGTACTTC
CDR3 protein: CSASLRDEQYF

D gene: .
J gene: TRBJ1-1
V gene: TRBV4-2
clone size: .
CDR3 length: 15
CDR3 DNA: TGTGCCAGCAGCCAAGATTGGCAGCGGAACACTGAAGCTTTCTTT
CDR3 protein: CASSQDWQRNTEAFF

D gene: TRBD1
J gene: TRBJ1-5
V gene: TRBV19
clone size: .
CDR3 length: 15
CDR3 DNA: TGTGCCAGTAGTACATCCGGGACAGGGGCCGCGCCCCAGCATTTT
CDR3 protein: CASSTSGTGAAPQHF

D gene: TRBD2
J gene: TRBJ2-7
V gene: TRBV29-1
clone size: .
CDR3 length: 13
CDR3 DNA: TGCAGCGTTGTCACGGGAGGGCCCTACGAGCAGTACTTC
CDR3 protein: CSVVTGGPYEQYF

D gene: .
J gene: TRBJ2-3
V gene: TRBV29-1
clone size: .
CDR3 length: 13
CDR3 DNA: TGCAGCGTGAGGGGGGGGAGCACAGATACGCAGTATTTT
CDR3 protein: CSVRGGSTDTQYF

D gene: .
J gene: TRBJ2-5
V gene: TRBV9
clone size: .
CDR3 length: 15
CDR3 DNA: TGTGCCAGCAGCGCCTTCAGGGACACCGCCCAGACCCAGTACTTC
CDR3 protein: CASSAFRDTAQTQYF

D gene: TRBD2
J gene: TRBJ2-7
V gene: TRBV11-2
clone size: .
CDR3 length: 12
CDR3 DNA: TGTGCCAGCGTCGCTAGCGGGAACGAGCAGTACTTC
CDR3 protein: CASVASGNEQYF

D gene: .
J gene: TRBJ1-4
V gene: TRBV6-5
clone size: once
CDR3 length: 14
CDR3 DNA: TGTGCCAGCAGTTACTTAGGGGCGGCTGAAAAACTGTTTTTT
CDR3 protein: CASSYLGAAEKLFF

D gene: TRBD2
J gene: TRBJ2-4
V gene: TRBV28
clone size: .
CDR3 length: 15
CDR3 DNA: TGTGCCAGCAGTTTCCCCGGGGGGGTCAAAAACATTCAGTACTTC
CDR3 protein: CASSFPGGVKNIQYF

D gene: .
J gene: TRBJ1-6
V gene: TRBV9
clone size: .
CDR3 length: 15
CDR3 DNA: TGTGCCAGCAGCGTAGAAGGGGTTGATGATTCACCCCTCCACTTT
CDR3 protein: CASSVEGVDDSPLHF

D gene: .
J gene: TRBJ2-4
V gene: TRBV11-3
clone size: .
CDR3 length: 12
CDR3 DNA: TGTGCCAGCAGCCCCGCGGATCACATTCAGTACTTC
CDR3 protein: CASSPADHIQYF

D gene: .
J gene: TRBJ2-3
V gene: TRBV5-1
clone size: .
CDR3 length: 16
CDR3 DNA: TGCGCCAGCAGCCCGCGGGACAGCTCTACACCAGATACGCAGTATTTT
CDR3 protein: CASSPRDSSTPDTQYF

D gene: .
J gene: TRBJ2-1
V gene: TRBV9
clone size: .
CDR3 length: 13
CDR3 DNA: TGTGCCAGCAGCGTAGTGGAGGAGAATGAGCAGTTCTTC
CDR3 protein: CASSVVEENEQFF

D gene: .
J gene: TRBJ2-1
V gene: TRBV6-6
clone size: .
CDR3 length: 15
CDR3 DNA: TGTGCCAGCAGCGAAGACTACAGCTCCTACAATGAGCAGTTCTTC
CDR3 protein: CASSEDYSSYNEQFF

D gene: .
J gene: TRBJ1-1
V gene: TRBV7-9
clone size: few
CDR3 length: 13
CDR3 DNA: TGTGCCAGCAGCTTGAATATACAGACTGAAGCTTTCTTT
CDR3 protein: CASSLNIQTEAFF

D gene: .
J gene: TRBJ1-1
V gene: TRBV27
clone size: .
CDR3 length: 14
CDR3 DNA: TGTGCCAGCAGTTTAGGGGGCCATAACACTGAAGCTTTCTTT
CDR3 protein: CASSLGGHNTEAFF

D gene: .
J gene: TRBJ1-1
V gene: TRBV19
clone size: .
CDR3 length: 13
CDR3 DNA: TGTGCCAGTAGTATAGTATCGAACACTGAAGCTTTCTTT
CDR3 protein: CASSIVSNTEAFF

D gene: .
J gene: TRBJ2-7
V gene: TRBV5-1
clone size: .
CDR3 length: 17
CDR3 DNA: TGCGCCAGCAGCGACGGGGGGTGGGGGGCCGGATCCTACGAGCAGTACTTC
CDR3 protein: CASSDGGWGAGSYEQYF

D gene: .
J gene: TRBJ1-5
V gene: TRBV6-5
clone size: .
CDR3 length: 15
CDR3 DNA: TGTGCCAGCAGTCGGGACACCTATAGCAATCAGCCCCAGCATTTT
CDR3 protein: CASSRDTYSNQPQHF

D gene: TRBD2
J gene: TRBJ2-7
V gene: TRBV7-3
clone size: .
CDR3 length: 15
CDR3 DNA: TGTGCCAGCAGCCCCAGACCTAGCGGGAGTTATGAGCAGTACTTC
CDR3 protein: CASSPRPSGSYEQYF

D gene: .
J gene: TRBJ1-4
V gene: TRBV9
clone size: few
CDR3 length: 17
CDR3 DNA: TGTGCCAGCAGCGCCAGTAGGAAAGGGGTTCTAAATGAAAAACTGTTTTTT
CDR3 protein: CASSASRKGVLNEKLFF